This T cell receptor beta chain appears in the sequencing data of a study of long-term antiretroviral therapy in people with HIV. General study results and limits: Spans of CDR3 length were tighter for HIV repertoires than for controls. Information on adherence, resistance and therapy changes was unavailable.

The CDR3 spans 21 residues. Germline CDR1 is WNHNN and CDR2 is SYGVQD (reference sequence). V shed 4 bases and J 3 bases; nucleotides not matched to a gene: 19. Worth noting for this clone: Its antigen is currently unknown.

Survey-level resolution applied to immunoSEQ assay v3.0. Sequenced by immunoSEQ multiplex PCR; TCRdb stores in-frame clones only, minus some. The repertoire includes about 28,000 clones, 75% to 90% of them detected once, and approximately 3.6% sits in the top ten. Sequences were derived from unsorted PBMCs, sampled 0.8 years before starting antiretroviral therapy. The sequence derives from a young man with HIV. The chain carries TRBV10-1 and TRBJ2-3; 13 nucleotides line up with TRBD2. CDR3 region: CASSAAVFRTSGGGCTDTQYF. In nucleotides, the CDR3 is TGCGCCAGCAGTGCTGCAGTTTTCAGGACTAGCGGGGGCGGTTGTACAGATACGCAGTATTTT.